The 14 T cell receptor beta chains presented below share a single source sample, sequenced in a study of blood T cell repertoires in COVID-19. The protocol was immunoSEQ multiplex PCR, while the TCRdb copy is restricted to in-frame clones and leaves out a portion. The repertoire holds 30,000 to 35,000 clones, with roughly four fifths as singletons. Input material: peripheral blood. The receptors stem from a man older than 75 with active or convalescent COVID-19.

This clone was picked up a small number of times. V is TRBV24-1 and J is TRBJ2-1; 8 nucleotides agree with TRBD1. CDR1 KGHDR and CDR2 SFDVKD come from the germline V gene. The ends lost 3 bases at V and 2 bases at J; junction bases unmatched: 11. This CDR3 is 18 amino acids long. The CDR3 protein is CATSDTNPRDRTYNEQFF. For the CDR3, the DNA is TGTGCCACCAGTGATACGAACCCCCGGGACAGGACCTACAATGAGCAGTTCTTC.

The chain carries TRBV9 and TRBJ1-3; D uncertain. V was trimmed by 0 bases and J by 0 bases, leaving 4 bases between them. The CDR3 sequence is 14 residues long. Germline V CDR1 and CDR2: SGDLS, YYNGEE. This CDR3 is CASSVASSGNTIYF. The CDR3 nucleotides are TGTGCCAGCAGCGTAGCGAGCTCTGGAAACACCATATATTTT. Together with reference TRBV9 and TRBJ1-3, the CDR3 gives the full variable domain: DSGVTQTPKHLITATGQRVTLRCSPRSGDLSVYWYQQSLDQGLQFLIQYYNGEERAKGNILERFSAQQFPDLHSELNLSSLELGDSALYFCASSVASSGNTIYFGEGSWLTVV.

The J gene is TRBJ2-3, the V gene TRBV5-5, with TRBD2 matching 9 bases. The CDR3 sequence is 16 residues long. Germline V CDR1 and CDR2: SGHKS, YYEKEE (reference sequence). With 3 bases clipped from V and 1 base from J, the junction kept 6 bases outside the gene matches. DNA for the CDR3: TGTGCCAGCAGCTCGACTAGCGGAGGGGGCACAGATACGCAGTATTTT. Residues: CASSSTSGGGTDTQYF.

J is TRBJ1-1 and V is TRBV9; 8 nucleotides agree with TRBD1. The V and J ends lost 3 bases and 3 bases, in that order; junction bases with no gene match: 7. Germline V gene lookup returns CDR1 SGDLS and CDR2 YYNGEE. This CDR3 has 15 residues. CDR3 protein: CASSAPGGADTEAFF. DNA of the CDR3: TGTGCCAGCAGCGCGCCAGGGGGCGCCGACACTGAAGCTTTCTTT.

The chain carries TRBV7-9 and TRBJ2-2; D is perhaps TRBD2 (5 bases). The germline V gene has CDR1 SEHNR and CDR2 FQNEAQ (reference sequence). V shed 1 base and J shed 4 bases, with 10 bases lying between them. The CDR3 sequence is 15 residues long. The CDR3 DNA is TGTGCCAGCAGCTTAGTTTCCCTAGCCACCGGGGAGCTGTTTTTT. This codes for CASSLVSLATGELFF.

CDR3 loop: CASSVEGGEQFF. The CDR3 DNA reads as TGTGCCAGCAGCGTAGAGGGAGGCGAGCAGTTCTTC. V usage is TRBV9 and J usage is TRBJ2-1; tentative D call: TRBD2 (6 bases). The V and J ends lost 0 bases and 10 bases respectively, with 8 bases between them. CDR3 length equals 12 residues. Per germline, CDR1 SGDLS and CDR2 YYNGEE.

The chain's CDR3 is CASSGTGRGNTGELFF. CDR3 DNA sequence: TGTGCCAGCAGTGGGACTGGGCGGGGGAACACCGGGGAGCTGTTTTTT. The chain couples TRBV2 to TRBJ2-2; maybe TRBD2 (6 bases). Germline CDR1 and CDR2: SNHLY and FYNNEI. The CDR3 totals 16 residues. Deletions cut 4 bases from V and 1 base from J, with 13 bases between.

J is TRBJ2-5 and V is TRBV6-6; 8 bases are shared with TRBD2. CDR3 length equals 14 residues. The V segment lost 5 bases and the J segment 2 bases; nucleotides outside the gene matches: 4. CDR1 is MNHNY and CDR2 is SVGAGI in the germline V gene (reference sequence). The CDR3 nucleotides are TGTGCCAGCAGTCTAGCGGGCCCACAAGAGACCCAGTACTTC. Translating gives CASSLAGPQETQYF.

The CDR3 nucleotides read TGTGCCAGCTCACCGGGAGGCTCAGATACGCAGTATTTT. Translation gives CASSPGGSDTQYF. The chain recombines TRBV18 with TRBJ2-3; a possible D gene is TRBD2 (6 bases). Germline V lookup: CDR1 KGHSH, CDR2 LQKENI. This CDR3 comprises 13 residues. Trimming cost V 3 bases and J 4 bases, with 8 bases left between them.

Only a few counts were recorded for this clone. This rearrangement joins TRBV7-9 to TRBJ1-5; D is undetermined. Germline values: CDR1 SEHNR, CDR2 FQNEAQ (reference sequence). The CDR3 spans 16 residues. V shed 1 base and J shed 5 bases, with 15 bases lying between them. CDR3 bases: TGTGCCAGCAGCTTAGTTGCGGCCATCTCGCATCAGCCCCAGCATTTT. Its protein product is CASSLVAAISHQPQHF.

The genes are TRBV27 and TRBJ2-1, with no clear D. CDR1 is MNHEY, CDR2 SMNVEV, per germline (reference sequence). V lost 5 bases and J 4 bases, leaving 12 bases between the germline ends. This CDR3 is 14 amino acids long. The CDR3 region is CASSVNIPYNEQFF. The CDR3 nucleotides read TGTGCCAGCAGTGTAAACATTCCATACAATGAGCAGTTCTTC.

The V call is TRBV7-8, the J call TRBJ2-1; 9 nucleotides match TRBD2. Losses at the gene ends were 4 bases for V and 6 bases for J; bases not matched to a gene: 7. Germline V gene lookup returns CDR1 SGHVS and CDR2 FQNEAQ. CDR3 length equals 15 residues. CDR3 DNA: TGTGCCAGCAGCTATCCGGGACTAGCATCCAATGAGCAGTTCTTC. It translates to CASSYPGLASNEQFF.

This chain uses TRBV25-1 with TRBJ2-7; 9 bases are shared with TRBD1. Looked up from germline, CDR1 is MGHDK and CDR2 is SYGVNS. The ends lost 3 bases at V and 3 bases at J; junction bases unmatched: 9. The CDR3 contains 16 residues. CDR3 in DNA: TGTGCCAGCAGTGATCACGGGACAGGGACTCGCTACGAGCAGTACTTC. Amino acids: CASSDHGTGTRYEQYF.

Ten or more counts support this clone. The chain recombines TRBV4-2 with TRBJ2-1, with 10 bases fitting TRBD1. V was pared by 0 bases and J by 4 bases, with 3 bases of the junction left unmatched. Germline assignment: CDR1 LGHNA and CDR2 YNFKEQ. The CDR3 is made up of 16 amino acids. DNA of the CDR3: TGTGCCAGCAGCCAAGAAGCGGGACAGGGGTACAATGAGCAGTTCTTC. Residues: CASSQEAGQGYNEQFF.